A single TCR beta chain is shown here with its context. This CDR3 comprises 14 residues. Trimming cost V 4 bases and J 6 bases, with 10 bases left between them. In germline, CDR1 is MNHEY, CDR2 SMNVEV (reference sequence). The data are from a study of cytomegalovirus exposure and HLA in healthy donors. On the study more broadly: In an earlier analysis, approximately 120 million unique TCR beta sequences were found from some 200 million T cells.

The study ran its PCR with 60 Vbeta and 13 Jbeta primers. TCRdb's copy holds only in-frame clones and misses some; the assay was immunoSEQ multiplex PCR. The repertoire holds over 95,000 clones, with over 60% as singletons. This TCR was sampled from a female donor in good health and CMV-seronegative. The chain joins TRBV27 to TRBJ1-6, with a tentative D call TRBD1 (5 bases). Sequencing was done on a sample of PBMCs. CDR3 bases: TGTGCCAGCAGTTCAACAGGACCTAATTCACCCCTCCACTTT. Translation: CASSSTGPNSPLHF.